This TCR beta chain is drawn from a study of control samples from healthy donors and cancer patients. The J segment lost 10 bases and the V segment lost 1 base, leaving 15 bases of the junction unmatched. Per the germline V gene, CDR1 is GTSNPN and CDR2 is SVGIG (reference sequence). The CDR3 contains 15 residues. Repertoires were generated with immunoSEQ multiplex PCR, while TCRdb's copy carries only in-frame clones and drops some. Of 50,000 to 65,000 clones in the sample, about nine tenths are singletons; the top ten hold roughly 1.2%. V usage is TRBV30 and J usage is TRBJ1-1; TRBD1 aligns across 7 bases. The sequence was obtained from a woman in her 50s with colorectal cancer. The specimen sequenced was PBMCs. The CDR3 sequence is CAWSGDSNPPVRAFF. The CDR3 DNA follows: TGTGCCTGGAGTGGGGACAGTAACCCCCCTGTTCGAGCTTTCTTT. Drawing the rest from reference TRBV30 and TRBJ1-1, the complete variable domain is SQTIHQWPATLVQPVGSPLSLECTVEGTSNPNLYWYRQAAGRGLQLLFYSVGIGQISSEVPQNLSASRPQDRQFILSSKKLLLSDSGFYLCAWSGDSNPPVRAFFGQGTRLTVV.